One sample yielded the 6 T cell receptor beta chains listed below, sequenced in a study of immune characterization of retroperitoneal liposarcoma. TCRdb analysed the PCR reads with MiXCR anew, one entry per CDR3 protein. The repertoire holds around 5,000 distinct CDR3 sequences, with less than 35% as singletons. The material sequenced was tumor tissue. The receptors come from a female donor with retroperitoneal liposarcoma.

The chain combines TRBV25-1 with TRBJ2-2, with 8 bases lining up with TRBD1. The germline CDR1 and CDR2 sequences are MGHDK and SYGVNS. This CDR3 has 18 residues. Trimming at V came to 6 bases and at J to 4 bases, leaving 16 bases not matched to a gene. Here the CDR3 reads CASRPQVGRGQGTGELFF. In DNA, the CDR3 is TGTGCCAGCAGGCCCCAAGTTGGCAGGGGGCAAGGCACCGGGGAGCTGTTTTTT.

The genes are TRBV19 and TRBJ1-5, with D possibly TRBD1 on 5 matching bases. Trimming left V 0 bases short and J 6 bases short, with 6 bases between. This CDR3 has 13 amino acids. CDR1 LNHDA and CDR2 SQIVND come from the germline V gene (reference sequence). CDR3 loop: CASSIDTGQPQHF. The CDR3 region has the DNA TGTGCCAGTAGTATAGATACAGGTCAGCCCCAGCATTTT. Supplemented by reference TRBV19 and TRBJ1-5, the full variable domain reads DGGITQSPKYLFRKEGQNVTLSCEQNLNHDAMYWYRQDPGQGLRLIYYSQIVNDFQKGDIAEGYSVSREKKESFPLTVTSAQKNPTAFYLCASSIDTGQPQHFGDGTRLSIL.

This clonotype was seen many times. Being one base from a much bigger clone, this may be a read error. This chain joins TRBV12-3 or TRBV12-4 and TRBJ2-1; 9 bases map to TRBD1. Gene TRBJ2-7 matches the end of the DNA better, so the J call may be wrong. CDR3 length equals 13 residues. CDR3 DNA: TGTGCCAGCAGTGCGTTGACAGGGGGTGAGCAGTACTTC. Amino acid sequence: CASSALTGGEQYF.

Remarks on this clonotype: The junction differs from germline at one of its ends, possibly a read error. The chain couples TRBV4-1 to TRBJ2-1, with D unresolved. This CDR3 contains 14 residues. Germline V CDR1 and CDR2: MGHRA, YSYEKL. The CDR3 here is CASSQALDTNEQFF. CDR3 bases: TGTGCCAGCAGCCAAGCCCTAGACACGAATGAGCAGTTCTTC.

The CDR3 DNA reads TGTGCCAGCAGTCAAGGGGGGAACGGGCATCAGCCCCAGCATTTT. This codes for CASSQGGNGHQPQHF. The chain combines TRBV6-1 with TRBJ1-5, with D perhaps TRBD1 (6 bases). Trimming left V 5 bases short and J 5 bases short, with 16 bases between. Germline V gene data show CDR1 as MNHNS and CDR2 as SASEGT. The CDR3 length is 15 residues.

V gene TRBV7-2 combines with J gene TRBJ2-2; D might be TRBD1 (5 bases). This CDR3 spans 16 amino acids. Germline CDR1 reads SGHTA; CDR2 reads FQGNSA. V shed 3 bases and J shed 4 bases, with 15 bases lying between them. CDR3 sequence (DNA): TGTGCCAGCAGCTTGATTGCCAGGGTCGGCACCGGGGAGCTGTTTTTT. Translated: CASSLIARVGTGELFF. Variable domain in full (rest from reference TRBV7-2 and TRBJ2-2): GAGVSQSPSNKVTEKGKDVELRCDPISGHTALYWYRQSLGQGLEFLIYFQGNSAPDKSGLPSDRFSAERTGGSVSTLTIQRTQQEDSAVYLCASSLIARVGTGELFFGEGSRLTVL.